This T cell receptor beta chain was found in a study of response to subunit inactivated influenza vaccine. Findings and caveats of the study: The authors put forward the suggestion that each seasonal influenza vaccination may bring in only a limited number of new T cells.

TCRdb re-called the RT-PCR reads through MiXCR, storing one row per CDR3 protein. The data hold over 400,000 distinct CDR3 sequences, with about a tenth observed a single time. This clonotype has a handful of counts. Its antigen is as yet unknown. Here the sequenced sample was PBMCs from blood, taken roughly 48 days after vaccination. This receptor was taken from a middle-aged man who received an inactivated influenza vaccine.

CDR3 region: CASSLGDRRTGELFF. The CDR3 region has the DNA TGTGCCAGCAGCTTAGGGGACCGTCGGACCGGGGAGCTGTTTTTT. The chain joins TRBV7-2 to TRBJ2-2, with D perhaps given as TRBD1 or TRBD2 (5 bases each). This CDR3 contains 15 residues. Germline V lookup: CDR1 SGHTA, CDR2 FQGNSA. Trimming took off 1 base at V and 5 bases at J, with 11 bases between the two ends.